Listed below are T cell receptor beta chains from one sample, sequenced in a study of cytotoxic CD8 clonotypes in ibrutinib-treated CLL. Assay used: immunoSEQ multiplex PCR; TCRdb lists only in-frame clones, some missing. The sample includes about 200,000 clones, roughly 73% of them seen just once. Sequencing was performed on PBMCs, taken after 12 months of ibrutinib treatment. Receptors were obtained from a human donor with chronic lymphocytic leukemia. CDR3s include the opening cysteine and the closing phenylalanine or tryptophan. The D gene is left open where the match is weak. Where a row states a size, it is once, few, many or the class of an expanded clone; other rows omit it.

clone_size	v_call	j_call	d_call	cdr3_nt	cdr3_aa
-	TRBV18	TRBJ2-7	TRBD1	TGTGCCAGCTCACGACAGGGGTCCGAGCAGTACTTC	CASSRQGSEQYF
few	TRBV5-8	TRBJ1-6	-	TGTGCCAGCAGCTTTAGTAATAATTCACCCCTCCACTTT	CASSFSNNSPLHF
-	TRBV6-5	TRBJ2-7	TRBD1	TGTGCCAGCAGTTTCGGACAGGGGGGGACCTACGAGCAGTACTTC	CASSFGQGGTYEQYF
few	TRBV29-1	TRBJ1-2	TRBD1	TGCAGCGTAACAGGGGGAGACGGCTACACCTTC	CSVTGGDGYTF
-	TRBV2	TRBJ2-2	TRBD2	TGTGCCAGCAGTGAAGCCCGGGGGGGCACCGGGGAGCTGTTTTTT	CASSEARGGTGELFF
-	TRBV6-7	TRBJ2-5	-	TGTGCCAGCAGGGAACCGGGACACCCGTCTCAAGAGACCCAGTACTTC	CASREPGHPSQETQYF
once	TRBV2	TRBJ2-7	-	TGTGCCAGCAGTGAAGGGCAGGGGATGCGCGAGCAGTACTTC	CASSEGQGMREQYF
-	TRBV25-1	TRBJ1-2	-	TGTGCCAGCAGTGAATCTCCCTCGGCAGGCTATGACTATGGCTACACCTTC	CASSESPSAGYDYGYTF
-	TRBV11-2	TRBJ1-2	-	TGTGCCAGCAGCACCCGGACCTGGGGGGATGGCTACACCTTC	CASSTRTWGDGYTF
-	TRBV11-3	TRBJ2-7	-	TGTGCCAGCAGCCCCAAGCGGGCCTCGGCCTACTTC	CASSPKRASAYF
-	TRBV5-6	TRBJ2-3	TRBD2	TGTGCCAGCAGCTCACTAGCGGAAAGCACAGATACGCAGTATTTT	CASSSLAESTDTQYF
once	TRBV10-3	TRBJ1-4	-	TGTGCCATCAGTGAGGCGGGAGGAGATGAAAAACTGTTTTTT	CAISEAGGDEKLFF
-	TRBV6-5	TRBJ1-2	-	TGTGCCAGCAGTTACTCGTCCACAGACGAAGGCTACACCTTC	CASSYSSTDEGYTF
-	TRBV4-1	TRBJ2-1	-	TGCGCCAGCAGCCTCTCGGACAGTCTCTACAATGAGCAGTTCTTC	CASSLSDSLYNEQFF
-	TRBV5-1	TRBJ1-1	-	TGCGCCAGCAGCCAATTGGGACGTGGGGACACTGAAGCTTTCTTT	CASSQLGRGDTEAFF
-	TRBV10-2	TRBJ2-5	-	TGCGCCAGCAGTGAGATTGGGGAGAATTGGGAGACCCAGTACTTC	CASSEIGENWETQYF
-	TRBV15	TRBJ2-1	-	TGTGCCACCAGTTCCCAGAGCGGAGGGACCTACAATGAGCAGTTCTTC	CATSSQSGGTYNEQFF
once	TRBV18	TRBJ2-2	-	TGTGCCAGCTCACCACCCCGAAGCACCGGGGAGCTGTTTTTT	CASSPPRSTGELFF
-	TRBV4-1	TRBJ1-5	-	TGCGCCAGCAGCCAAGGAGGGATTGGTCAGCCCCAGCATTTT	CASSQGGIGQPQHF
-	TRBV25-1	TRBJ1-4	TRBD1	TGTGCCAGCAGTGGGAACAGGGGGTGGTACGAAAAACTGTTTTTT	CASSGNRGWYEKLFF
-	TRBV5-1	TRBJ1-2	-	TGCGCCAGCAGCCGGGACTCCTCGGATGGCTACACCTTC	CASSRDSSDGYTF
-	TRBV19	TRBJ1-2	TRBD1	TGTGCCAGTTCCCCGGACAGGGCCCATGGCTACACCTTC	CASSPDRAHGYTF
-	TRBV2	TRBJ2-1	TRBD2	TGTGCCAGCAGCCTCGGGACCCGCCTTGGGGGGGAGTTCTTC	CASSLGTRLGGEFF
few	TRBV25-1	TRBJ2-2	TRBD1	TGTGCCAGCAGCGACAGGGGCCGGGAGCTGTTTTTT	CASSDRGRELFF
-	TRBV30	TRBJ1-3	-	TGTGCCTGGAGTGTCAACTCGGGAAACACCATATATTTT	CAWSVNSGNTIYF
few	TRBV6-5	TRBJ1-1	-	TGTGCCAGCAGTTACTTCGGGGAGGCTTTCTTT	CASSYFGEAFF
few	TRBV27	TRBJ1-3	TRBD1	TGTGCCAGCGGGCCAGGGGGCTCTGGAAACACCATATATTTT	CASGPGGSGNTIYF
-	TRBV30	TRBJ1-1	-	TGTGCCTGGAGGCGAGGGTTTGAAGCTTTCTTT	CAWRRGFEAFF
-	TRBV5-1	TRBJ1-2	-	TGCGCCAGCAGCCAACAGGCCTCTAACTATGGCTACACCTTC	CASSQQASNYGYTF
-	TRBV11-2	TRBJ2-1	-	TGTGCCAGCAGCTTAGTGAGGGGGTCCTACAATGAGCAGTTCTTC	CASSLVRGSYNEQFF
-	TRBV19	TRBJ2-5	-	TGTGCCAGTAGTATTCAAGAGACCCAGTACTTC	CASSIQETQYF
-	TRBV10-1	TRBJ2-3	TRBD1	TGCGCCAGCAATCGGGACAGGGTAACAGATACGCAGTATTTT	CASNRDRVTDTQYF
-	TRBV7-6	TRBJ2-3	TRBD2	TGTGCCAGCAGCTTAACCCGCGGACTAGCGGGGAACGATACGCAGTATTTT	CASSLTRGLAGNDTQYF
-	TRBV18	TRBJ2-7	TRBD2	TGTGCCAGCTCATCGCGGGGGGACGAGCAGTACTTC	CASSSRGDEQYF
-	TRBV6-5	TRBJ2-7	TRBD1	TGTGCCAGCAGATCAGGGGGCGGCGACGAGCAGTACTTC	CASRSGGGDEQYF
-	TRBV7-3	TRBJ2-1	TRBD2	TGTGCCAGCAGATCCGGGACTAGCTTTAGCGATGAGCAGTTCTTC	CASRSGTSFSDEQFF
-	TRBV29-1	TRBJ1-5	-	TGCAGCGTCTCCCTCTCAGGGAATAGCAATCAGCCCCAGCATTTT	CSVSLSGNSNQPQHF
-	TRBV11-3	TRBJ2-1	-	TGTGCCAGCAGCTTAGATGGGGCCGGGCGAGAGGATGAGCAGTTCTTC	CASSLDGAGREDEQFF
few	TRBV6-4	TRBJ2-3	TRBD2	TGTGCCAGCCGGAAGGCTAGCGGGGGTGCAGATACGCAGTATTTT	CASRKASGGADTQYF
-	TRBV13	TRBJ2-5	-	TGTGCCAGCAGCTCTGACCTAGGCTCGGAGACCCAGTACTTC	CASSSDLGSETQYF
-	TRBV29-1	TRBJ2-3	-	TGCAGCGTTGAAGATTGGGCCAGCACAGATACGCAGTATTTT	CSVEDWASTDTQYF
few	TRBV5-1	TRBJ1-6	-	TGCGCCAGCAGCTTCTTGGGAAATGATTCACCCCTCCACTTT	CASSFLGNDSPLHF
-	TRBV18	TRBJ2-2	-	TGTGCCAGCTCACCAAGGCAGAACACCGGGGAGCTGTTTTTT	CASSPRQNTGELFF
-	TRBV6-5	TRBJ1-1	-	TGTGCCAGCAGTTACGGGGGCCCCCCCGGTCACACTGAAGCTTTCTTT	CASSYGGPPGHTEAFF
-	TRBV2	TRBJ1-1	TRBD1	TGTGCCAGCACTCCGGACAGGAGCACTGAAGCTTTCTTT	CASTPDRSTEAFF
-	TRBV9	TRBJ1-1	TRBD1	TGTGCCAGCAGCCCTTTGACAGGGGGGAACACTGAAGCTTTCTTT	CASSPLTGGNTEAFF
-	TRBV2	TRBJ2-7	-	TGTGCCAGCAGCCTGTACGAGCAGTACTTC	CASSLYEQYF
-	TRBV10-3	TRBJ1-3	-	TGTGCCATCAGGACGGGGGACACCATATATTTT	CAIRTGDTIYF
-	TRBV10-1	TRBJ2-7	-	TGCGCCAGCAGTGAATACAGGGCTGGGTACGAGCAGTACTTC	CASSEYRAGYEQYF
-	TRBV18	TRBJ1-3	-	TGTGCCAGCTCACCAGAACAGGGCGCTAGAAACACCATATATTTT	CASSPEQGARNTIYF
-	TRBV18	TRBJ1-1	-	TGTGCCAGCTCACCACCGCAAGGGGGAAGGACTGAAGCTTTCTTT	CASSPPQGGRTEAFF
once	TRBV9	TRBJ2-3	TRBD2	TGTGCCAGCACCACCGGGACTAGCGGGTTCACAGATACGCAGTATTTT	CASTTGTSGFTDTQYF
-	TRBV5-1	TRBJ2-7	-	TGCGCCAGCAGCTTGGGGACAGCCGCGGGGTTACACGAGCAGTACTTC	CASSLGTAAGLHEQYF
-	TRBV7-9	TRBJ2-3	-	TGTGCCAGCAGCTTACCAGGGTCAGATACGCAGTATTTT	CASSLPGSDTQYF
-	TRBV5-6	TRBJ1-6	-	TGTGCCAGCAGCTTGTGGGGGGCAGGTGTTTCACCCCTCCACTTT	CASSLWGAGVSPLHF
-	TRBV19	TRBJ2-5	TRBD1	TGTGCCAGTAAGGCGACAGGGGTCCCAGAGACCCAGTACTTC	CASKATGVPETQYF
-	TRBV5-1	TRBJ2-5	-	TGCGCCAGCAGCGGATCCAGCGGGCAAGAGACCCAGTACTTC	CASSGSSGQETQYF
-	TRBV4-2	TRBJ1-5	-	TGTGCCAGCAGCCAAGCCGTCGCCCAGCCCCAGCATTTT	CASSQAVAQPQHF
few	TRBV11-3	TRBJ1-2	TRBD1	TGTGCCAGCAGCTTAGGCCCTCGACAGGGGACGGGCGGCTACACCTTC	CASSLGPRQGTGGYTF
-	TRBV4-1	TRBJ1-2	-	TGCGCCAGCAGCCAAGATCGGGTCCCCCTCTTACCCTATGGCTACACCTTC	CASSQDRVPLLPYGYTF